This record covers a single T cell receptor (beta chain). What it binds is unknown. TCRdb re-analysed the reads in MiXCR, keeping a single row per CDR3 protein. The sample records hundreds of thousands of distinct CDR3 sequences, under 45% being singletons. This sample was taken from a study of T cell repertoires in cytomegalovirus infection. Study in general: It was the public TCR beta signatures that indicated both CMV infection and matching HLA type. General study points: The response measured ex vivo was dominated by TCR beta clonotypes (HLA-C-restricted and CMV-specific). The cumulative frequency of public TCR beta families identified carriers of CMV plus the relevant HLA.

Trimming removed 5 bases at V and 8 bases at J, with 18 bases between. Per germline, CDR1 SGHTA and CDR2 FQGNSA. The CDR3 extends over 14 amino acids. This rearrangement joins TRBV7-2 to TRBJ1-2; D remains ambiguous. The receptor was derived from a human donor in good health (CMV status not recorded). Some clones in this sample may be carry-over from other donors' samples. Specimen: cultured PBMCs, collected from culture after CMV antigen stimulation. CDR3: CASSVGLTSEGYTF. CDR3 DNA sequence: TGTGCCAGCAGCGTAGGCCTGACGTCTGAAGGCTACACCTTC.